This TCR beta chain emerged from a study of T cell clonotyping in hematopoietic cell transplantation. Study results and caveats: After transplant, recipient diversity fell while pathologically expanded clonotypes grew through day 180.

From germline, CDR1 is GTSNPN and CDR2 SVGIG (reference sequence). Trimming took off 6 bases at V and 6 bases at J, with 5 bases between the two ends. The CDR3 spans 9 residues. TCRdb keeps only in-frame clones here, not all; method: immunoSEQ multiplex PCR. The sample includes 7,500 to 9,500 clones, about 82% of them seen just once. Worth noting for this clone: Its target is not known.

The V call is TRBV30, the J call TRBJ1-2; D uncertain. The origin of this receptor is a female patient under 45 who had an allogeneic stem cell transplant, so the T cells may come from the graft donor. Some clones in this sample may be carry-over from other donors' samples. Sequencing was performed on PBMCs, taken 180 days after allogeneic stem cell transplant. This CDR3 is CACGHGYTF. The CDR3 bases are TGTGCCTGTGGCCATGGCTACACCTTC.